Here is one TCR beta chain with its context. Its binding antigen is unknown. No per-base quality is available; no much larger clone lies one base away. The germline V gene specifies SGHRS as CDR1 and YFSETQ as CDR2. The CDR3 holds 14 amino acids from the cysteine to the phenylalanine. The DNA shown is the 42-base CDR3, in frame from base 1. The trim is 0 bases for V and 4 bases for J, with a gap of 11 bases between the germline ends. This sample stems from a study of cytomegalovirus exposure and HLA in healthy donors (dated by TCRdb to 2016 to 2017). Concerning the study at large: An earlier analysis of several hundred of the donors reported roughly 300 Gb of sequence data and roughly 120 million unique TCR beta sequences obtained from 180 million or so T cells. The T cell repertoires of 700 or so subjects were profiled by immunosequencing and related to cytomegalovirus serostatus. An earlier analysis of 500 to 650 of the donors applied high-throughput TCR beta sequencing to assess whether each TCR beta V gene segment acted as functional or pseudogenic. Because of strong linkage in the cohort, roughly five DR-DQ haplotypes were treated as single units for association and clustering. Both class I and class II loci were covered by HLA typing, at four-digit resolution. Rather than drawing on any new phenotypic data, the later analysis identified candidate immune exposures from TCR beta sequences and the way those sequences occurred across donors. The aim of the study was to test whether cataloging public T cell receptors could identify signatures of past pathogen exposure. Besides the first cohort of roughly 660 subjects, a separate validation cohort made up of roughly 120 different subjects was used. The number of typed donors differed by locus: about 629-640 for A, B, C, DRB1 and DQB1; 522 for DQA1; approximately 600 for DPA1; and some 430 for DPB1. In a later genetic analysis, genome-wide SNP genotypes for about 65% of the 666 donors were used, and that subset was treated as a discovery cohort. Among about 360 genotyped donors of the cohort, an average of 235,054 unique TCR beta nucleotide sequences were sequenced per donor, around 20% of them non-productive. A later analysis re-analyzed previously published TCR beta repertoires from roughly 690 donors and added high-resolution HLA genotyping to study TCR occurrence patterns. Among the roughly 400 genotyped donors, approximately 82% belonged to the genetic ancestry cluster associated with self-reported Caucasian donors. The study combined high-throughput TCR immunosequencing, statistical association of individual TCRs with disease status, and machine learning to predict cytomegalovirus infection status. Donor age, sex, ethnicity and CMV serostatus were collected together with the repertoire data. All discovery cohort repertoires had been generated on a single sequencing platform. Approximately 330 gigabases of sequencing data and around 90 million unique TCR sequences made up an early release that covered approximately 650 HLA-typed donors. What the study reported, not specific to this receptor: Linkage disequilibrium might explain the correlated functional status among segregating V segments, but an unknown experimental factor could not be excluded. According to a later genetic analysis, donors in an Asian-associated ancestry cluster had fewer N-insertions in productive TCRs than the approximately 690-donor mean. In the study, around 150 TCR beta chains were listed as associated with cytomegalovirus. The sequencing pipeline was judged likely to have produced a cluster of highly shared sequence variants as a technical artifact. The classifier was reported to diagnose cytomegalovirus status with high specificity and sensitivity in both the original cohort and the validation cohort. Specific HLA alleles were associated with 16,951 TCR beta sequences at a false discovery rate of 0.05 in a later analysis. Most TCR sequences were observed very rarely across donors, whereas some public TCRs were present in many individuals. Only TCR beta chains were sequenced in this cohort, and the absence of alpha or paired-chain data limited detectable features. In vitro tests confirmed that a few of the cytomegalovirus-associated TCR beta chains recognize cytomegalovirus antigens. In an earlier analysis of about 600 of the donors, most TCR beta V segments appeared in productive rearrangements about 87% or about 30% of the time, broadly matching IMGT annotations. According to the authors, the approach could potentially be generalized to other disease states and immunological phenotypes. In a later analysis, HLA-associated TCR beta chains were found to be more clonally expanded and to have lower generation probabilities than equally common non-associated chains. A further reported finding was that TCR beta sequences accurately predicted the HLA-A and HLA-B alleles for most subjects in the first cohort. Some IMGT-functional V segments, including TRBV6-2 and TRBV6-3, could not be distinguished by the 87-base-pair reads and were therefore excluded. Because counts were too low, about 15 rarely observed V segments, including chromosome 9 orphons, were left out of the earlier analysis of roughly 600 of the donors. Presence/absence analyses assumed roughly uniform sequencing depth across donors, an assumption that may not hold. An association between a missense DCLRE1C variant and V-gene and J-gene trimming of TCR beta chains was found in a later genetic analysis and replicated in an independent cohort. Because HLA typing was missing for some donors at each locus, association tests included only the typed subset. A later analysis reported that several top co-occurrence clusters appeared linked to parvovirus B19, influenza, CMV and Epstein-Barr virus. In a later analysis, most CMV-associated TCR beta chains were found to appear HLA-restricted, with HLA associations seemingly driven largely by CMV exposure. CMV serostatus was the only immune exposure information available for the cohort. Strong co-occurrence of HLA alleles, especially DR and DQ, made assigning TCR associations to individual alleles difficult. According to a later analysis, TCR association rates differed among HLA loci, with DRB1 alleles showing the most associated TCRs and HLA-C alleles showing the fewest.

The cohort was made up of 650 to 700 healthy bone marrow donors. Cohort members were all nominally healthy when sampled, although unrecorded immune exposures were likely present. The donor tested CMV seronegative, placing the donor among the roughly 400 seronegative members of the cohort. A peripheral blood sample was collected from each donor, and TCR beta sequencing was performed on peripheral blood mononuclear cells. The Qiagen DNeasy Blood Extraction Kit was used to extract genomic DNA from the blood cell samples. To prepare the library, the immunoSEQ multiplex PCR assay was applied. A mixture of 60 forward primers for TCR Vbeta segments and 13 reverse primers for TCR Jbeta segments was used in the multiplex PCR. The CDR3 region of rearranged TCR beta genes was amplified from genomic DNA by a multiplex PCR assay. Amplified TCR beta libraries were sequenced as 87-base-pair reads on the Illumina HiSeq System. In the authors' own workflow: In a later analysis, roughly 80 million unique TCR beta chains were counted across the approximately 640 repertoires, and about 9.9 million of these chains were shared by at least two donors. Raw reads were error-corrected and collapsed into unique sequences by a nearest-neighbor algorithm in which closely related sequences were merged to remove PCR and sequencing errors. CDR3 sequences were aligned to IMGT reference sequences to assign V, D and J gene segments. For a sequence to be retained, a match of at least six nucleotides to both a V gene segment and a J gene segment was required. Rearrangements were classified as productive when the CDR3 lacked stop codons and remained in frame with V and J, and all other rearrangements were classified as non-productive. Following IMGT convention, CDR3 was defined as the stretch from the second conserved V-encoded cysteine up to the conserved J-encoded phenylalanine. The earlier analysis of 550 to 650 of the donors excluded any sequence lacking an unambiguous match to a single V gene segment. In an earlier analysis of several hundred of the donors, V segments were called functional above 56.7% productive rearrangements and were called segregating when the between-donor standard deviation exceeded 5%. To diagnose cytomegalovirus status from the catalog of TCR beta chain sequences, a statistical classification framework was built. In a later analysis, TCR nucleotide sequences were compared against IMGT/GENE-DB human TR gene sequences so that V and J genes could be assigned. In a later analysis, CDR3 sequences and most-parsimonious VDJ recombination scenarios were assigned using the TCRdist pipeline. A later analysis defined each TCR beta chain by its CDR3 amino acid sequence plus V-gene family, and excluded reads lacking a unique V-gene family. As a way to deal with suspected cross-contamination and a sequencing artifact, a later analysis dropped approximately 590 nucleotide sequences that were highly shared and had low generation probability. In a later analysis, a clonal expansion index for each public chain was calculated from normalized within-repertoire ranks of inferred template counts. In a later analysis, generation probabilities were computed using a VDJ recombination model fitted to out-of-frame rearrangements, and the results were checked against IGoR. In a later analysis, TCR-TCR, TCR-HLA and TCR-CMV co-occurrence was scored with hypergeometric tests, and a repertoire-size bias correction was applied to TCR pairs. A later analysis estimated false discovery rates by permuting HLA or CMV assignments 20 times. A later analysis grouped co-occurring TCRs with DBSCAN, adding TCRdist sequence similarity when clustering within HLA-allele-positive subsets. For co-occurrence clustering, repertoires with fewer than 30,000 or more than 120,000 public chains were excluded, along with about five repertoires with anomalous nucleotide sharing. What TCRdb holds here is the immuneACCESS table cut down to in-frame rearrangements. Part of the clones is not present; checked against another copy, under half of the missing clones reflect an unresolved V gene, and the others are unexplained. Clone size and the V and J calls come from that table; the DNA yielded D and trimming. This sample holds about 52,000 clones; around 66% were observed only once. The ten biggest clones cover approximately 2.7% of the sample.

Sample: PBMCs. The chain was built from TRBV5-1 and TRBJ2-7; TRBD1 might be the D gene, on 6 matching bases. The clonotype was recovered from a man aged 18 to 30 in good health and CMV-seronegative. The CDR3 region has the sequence CASSLGAQGYEQYF. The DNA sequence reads TGCGCCAGCAGCTTGGGAGCACAGGGTTACGAGCAGTACTTC.